This TCR beta chain originates from a study of cytomegalovirus exposure and HLA in healthy donors. General observations from the study: Analysis was carried out at a later point, and it linked a missense DCLRE1C variant to TCR beta V- and J-gene trimming.

The V end was cut by 4 bases, the J end by 0 bases, with 4 bases between. The CDR3 is 13 amino acids. Germline CDR1 reads SGHVS; CDR2 reads FNYEAQ. On this clone: Its target is not known.

It was with 60 Vbeta and 13 Jbeta primers that the PCR ran. Produced via immunoSEQ multiplex PCR; TCRdb's table is partial and in-frame only. The repertoire holds roughly 110,000 clones, with 60% to 85% as singletons. Material for sequencing was PBMCs. This rearrangement joins TRBV7-6 to TRBJ2-1; D ambiguous. This TCR derives from a male donor in good health and CMV-seropositive. CDR3 bases: TGTGCCAGCAGCTCCTCCTCCTACAATGAGCAGTTCTTC. This translates into CASSSSSYNEQFF.